The clone carrying this T cell receptor (beta chain) was seen only once. Its antigen is as yet unknown. Method: immunoSEQ multiplex PCR; TCRdb's copy keeps in-frame clones and lacks some. Here the sample spans just over 55,000 clones, nearly 80% being singletons. Germline loops: CDR1 DFQATT, CDR2 SNEGSKA (reference sequence). The CDR3 spans 15 residues. V gave up 3 bases and J gave up 6 bases, with 18 bases separating them. The data originate from a study of vaccination effects on CD4 cells after COVID-19. Upon completion of approximately ten days in culture, CD4+ T cells were isolated. As their vaccination, participants received two doses of either BNT162b2 or mRNA-1273. Nucleocapsid antibodies were negative in the vaccine recipients, who had never had SARS-CoV-2 infection.

This clonotype originated in a human donor who received a COVID-19 vaccine. This chain joins TRBV20-1 and TRBJ2-1; D possibly corresponds to TRBD2 (6 bases). Source: CD4+ T cells from PBMCs cultured without peptide, taken after COVID-19 vaccination. CDR3 bases: TGCAGTGCTAGTGATAGCGGCAATGGCGGCAATGAGCAGTTCTTC. It is translated as CSASDSGNGGNEQFF.